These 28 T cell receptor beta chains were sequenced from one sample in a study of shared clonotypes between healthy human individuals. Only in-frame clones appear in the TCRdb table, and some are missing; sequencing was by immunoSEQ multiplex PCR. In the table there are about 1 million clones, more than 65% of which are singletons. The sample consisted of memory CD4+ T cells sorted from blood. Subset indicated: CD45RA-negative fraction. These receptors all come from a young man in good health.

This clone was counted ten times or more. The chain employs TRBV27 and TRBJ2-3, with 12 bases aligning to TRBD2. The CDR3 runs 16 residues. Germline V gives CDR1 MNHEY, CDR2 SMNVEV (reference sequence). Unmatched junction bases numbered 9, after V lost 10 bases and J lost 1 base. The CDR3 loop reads CATRTSGTAGTDTQYF. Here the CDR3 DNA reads TGTGCCACACGGACTAGCGGGACGGCTGGCACAGATACGCAGTATTTT.

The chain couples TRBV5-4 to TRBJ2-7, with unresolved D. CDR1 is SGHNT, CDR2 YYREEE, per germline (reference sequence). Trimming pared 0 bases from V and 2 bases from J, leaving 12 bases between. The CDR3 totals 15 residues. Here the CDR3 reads CASSLDAQATYEQYF. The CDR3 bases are TGTGCCAGCAGCTTGGATGCCCAAGCGACCTACGAGCAGTACTTC.

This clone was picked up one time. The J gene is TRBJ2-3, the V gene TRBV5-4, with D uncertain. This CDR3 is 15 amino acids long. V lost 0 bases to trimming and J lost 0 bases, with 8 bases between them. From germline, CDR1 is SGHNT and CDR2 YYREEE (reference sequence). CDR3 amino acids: CASSLGLGSTDTQYF. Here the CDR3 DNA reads TGTGCCAGCAGCTTGGGATTGGGTAGCACAGATACGCAGTATTTT.

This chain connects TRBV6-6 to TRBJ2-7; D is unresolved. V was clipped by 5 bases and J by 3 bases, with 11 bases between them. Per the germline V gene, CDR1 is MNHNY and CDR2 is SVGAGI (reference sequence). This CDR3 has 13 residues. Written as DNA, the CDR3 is TGTGCCAGCAGTGCGTCTGCCGGCTACGAGCAGTACTTC. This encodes CASSASAGYEQYF.

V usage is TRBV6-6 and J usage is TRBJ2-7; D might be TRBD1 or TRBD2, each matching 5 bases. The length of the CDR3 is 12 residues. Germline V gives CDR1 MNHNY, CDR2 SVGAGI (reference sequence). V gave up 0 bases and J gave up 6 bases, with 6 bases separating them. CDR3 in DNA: TGTGCCAGCAGTTACTCGGGGGTCGAGCAGTACTTC. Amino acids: CASSYSGVEQYF.

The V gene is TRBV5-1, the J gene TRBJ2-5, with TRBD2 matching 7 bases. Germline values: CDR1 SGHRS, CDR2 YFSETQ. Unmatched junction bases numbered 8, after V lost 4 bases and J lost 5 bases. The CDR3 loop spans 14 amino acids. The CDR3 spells CASSATGGPETQYF. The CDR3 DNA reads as TGCGCCAGCAGCGCGACGGGGGGTCCGGAGACCCAGTACTTC.

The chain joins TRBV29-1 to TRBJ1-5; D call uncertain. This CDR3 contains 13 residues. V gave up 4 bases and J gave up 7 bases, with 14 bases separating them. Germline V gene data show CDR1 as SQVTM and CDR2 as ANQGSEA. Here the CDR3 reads CSVVSVLGQPQHF. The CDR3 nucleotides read TGCAGCGTTGTCTCAGTTCTAGGGCAGCCCCAGCATTTT.

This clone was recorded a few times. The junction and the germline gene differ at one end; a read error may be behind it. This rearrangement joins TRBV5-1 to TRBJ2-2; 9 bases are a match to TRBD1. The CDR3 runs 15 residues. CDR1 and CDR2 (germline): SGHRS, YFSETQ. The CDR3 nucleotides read TGCGCCAGCAGGTTGGGGACAGGGCGGACCGGGGAGCTGTTTTTT. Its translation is CASRLGTGRTGELFF.

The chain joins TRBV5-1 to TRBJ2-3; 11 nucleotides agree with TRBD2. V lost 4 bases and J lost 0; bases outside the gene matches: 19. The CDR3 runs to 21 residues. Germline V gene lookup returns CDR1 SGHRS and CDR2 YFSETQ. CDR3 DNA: TGCGCCAGCAGCCTCCTTGGGACAGGACTAGCGGGCCGTAAAAGCACAGATACGCAGTATTTT. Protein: CASSLLGTGLAGRKSTDTQYF.

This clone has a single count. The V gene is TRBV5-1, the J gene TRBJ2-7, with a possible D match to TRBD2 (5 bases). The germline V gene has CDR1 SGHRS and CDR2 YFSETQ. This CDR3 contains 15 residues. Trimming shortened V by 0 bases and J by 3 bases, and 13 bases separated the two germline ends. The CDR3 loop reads CASSLGGLEFYEQYF. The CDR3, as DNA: TGCGCCAGCAGCTTGGGAGGACTCGAATTCTACGAGCAGTACTTC.

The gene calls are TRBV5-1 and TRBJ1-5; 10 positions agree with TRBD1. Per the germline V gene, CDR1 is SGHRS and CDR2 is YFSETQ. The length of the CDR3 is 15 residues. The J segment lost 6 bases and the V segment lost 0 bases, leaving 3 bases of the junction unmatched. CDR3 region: CASSLETGGGQPQHF. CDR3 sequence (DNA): TGCGCCAGCAGCTTGGAGACAGGGGGCGGTCAGCCCCAGCATTTT.

CDR3 sequence (DNA): TGTGCCAGCAGACCCCGGACAGGCGGGGCCTACGAGCAGTACTTC. It is translated as CASRPRTGGAYEQYF. The chain couples TRBV6-1 to TRBJ2-7, with TRBD1 as a possible D gene (7 bases). The CDR3 spans 15 residues. Germline assignment: CDR1 MNHNS and CDR2 SASEGT. Between the trimmed V and J ends, which lost 6 bases and 2 bases, there was a span of 17 bases.

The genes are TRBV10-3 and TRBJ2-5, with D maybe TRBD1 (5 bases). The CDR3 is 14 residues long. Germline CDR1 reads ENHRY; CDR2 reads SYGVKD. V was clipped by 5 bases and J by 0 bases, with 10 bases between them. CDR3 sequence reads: CAISLQVYQETQYF. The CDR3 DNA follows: TGTGCCATCAGTCTACAGGTGTACCAAGAGACCCAGTACTTC.

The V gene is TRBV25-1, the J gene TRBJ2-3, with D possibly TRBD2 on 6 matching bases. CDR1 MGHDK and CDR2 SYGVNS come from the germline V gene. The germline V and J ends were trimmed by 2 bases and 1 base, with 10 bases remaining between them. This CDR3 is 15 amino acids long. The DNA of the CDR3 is TGTGCCAGCAGTGAACCGGCGGGGCGCACAGATACGCAGTATTTT. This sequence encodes CASSEPAGRTDTQYF.

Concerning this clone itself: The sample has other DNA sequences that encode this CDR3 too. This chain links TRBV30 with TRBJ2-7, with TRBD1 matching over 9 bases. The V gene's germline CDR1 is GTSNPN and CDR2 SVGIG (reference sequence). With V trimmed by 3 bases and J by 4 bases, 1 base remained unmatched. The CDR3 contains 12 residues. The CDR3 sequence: CAWSGQGYEQYF. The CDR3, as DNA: TGTGCCTGGAGCGGACAGGGGTACGAGCAGTACTTC. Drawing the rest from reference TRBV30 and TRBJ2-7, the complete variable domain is SQTIHQWPATLVQPVGSPLSLECTVEGTSNPNLYWYRQAAGRGLQLLFYSVGIGQISSEVPQNLSASRPQDRQFILSSKKLLLSDSGFYLCAWSGQGYEQYFGPGTRLTVT.

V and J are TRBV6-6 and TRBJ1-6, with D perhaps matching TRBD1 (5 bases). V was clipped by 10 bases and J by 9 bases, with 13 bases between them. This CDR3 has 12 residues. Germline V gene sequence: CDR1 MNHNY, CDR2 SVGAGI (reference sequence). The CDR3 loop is CATNLGVSPLHF. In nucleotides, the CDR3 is TGTGCCACCAACCTGGGGGTTTCACCCCTCCACTTT.

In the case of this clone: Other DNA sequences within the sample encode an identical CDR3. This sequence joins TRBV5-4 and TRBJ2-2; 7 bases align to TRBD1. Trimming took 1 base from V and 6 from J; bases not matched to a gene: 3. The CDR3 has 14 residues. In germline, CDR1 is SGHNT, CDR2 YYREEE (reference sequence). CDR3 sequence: CASSLRQGAGELFF. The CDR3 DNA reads TGTGCCAGCAGCTTGCGGCAGGGGGCCGGGGAGCTGTTTTTT.

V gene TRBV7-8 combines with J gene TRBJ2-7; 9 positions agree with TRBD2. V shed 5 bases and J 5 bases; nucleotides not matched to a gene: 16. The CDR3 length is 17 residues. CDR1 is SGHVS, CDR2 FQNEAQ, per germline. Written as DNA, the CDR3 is TGTGCCAGCAGCCTTAGTACCTTTAGCGGGAGAGGGGACGAGCAGTACTTC. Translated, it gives CASSLSTFSGRGDEQYF. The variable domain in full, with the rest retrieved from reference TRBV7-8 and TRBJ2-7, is GAGVSQSPRYKVAKRGQDVALRCDPISGHVSLFWYQQALGQGPEFLTYFQNEAQLDKSGLPSDRFFAERPEGSVSTLKIQRTQQEDSAVYLCASSLSTFSGRGDEQYFGPGTRLTVT.

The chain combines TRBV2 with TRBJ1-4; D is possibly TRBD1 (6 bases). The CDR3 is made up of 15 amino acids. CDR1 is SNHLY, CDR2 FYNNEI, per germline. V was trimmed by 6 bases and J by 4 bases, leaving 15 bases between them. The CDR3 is CASRGRDTINEKLFF. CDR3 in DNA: TGTGCCAGCAGGGGACGGGACACGATTAATGAAAAACTGTTTTTT.

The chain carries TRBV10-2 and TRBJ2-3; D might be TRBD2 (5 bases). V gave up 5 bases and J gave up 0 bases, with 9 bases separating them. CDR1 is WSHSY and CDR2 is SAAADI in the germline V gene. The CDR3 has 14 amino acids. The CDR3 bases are TGCGCCAGCAGTCGACTAACTAGCACAGATACGCAGTATTTT. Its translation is CASSRLTSTDTQYF.

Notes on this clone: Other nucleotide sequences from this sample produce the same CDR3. The chain's CDR3 is CASSLGAGNEKLFF. The CDR3 DNA reads as TGCGCCAGCAGCTTGGGAGCAGGGAATGAAAAACTGTTTTTT. The rearrangement joins TRBV5-1 to TRBJ1-4; D might be TRBD1 (5 bases). The V end was cut by 0 bases, the J end by 5 bases, with 8 bases between. Germline loops: CDR1 SGHRS, CDR2 YFSETQ. The CDR3 consists of 14 residues.

Written as DNA, the CDR3 is TGTGCCAGCAGCTACAGCCGGAAACAGGAGAGCTCTGGAAACACCATATATTTT. Translation gives CASSYSRKQESSGNTIYF. J is TRBJ1-3 and V is TRBV7-6, with a possible D match to TRBD1 (5 bases). Trimming cost V 4 bases and J 0 bases, with 19 bases left between them. The CDR3 sequence is 18 residues long. The germline V gene encodes CDR1 SGHVS and CDR2 FNYEAQ.

CDR3 DNA sequence: TGTGCCAGTAGTATCGTGGAGGCGGGAAACACCGGGGAGCTGTTTTTT. This translates into CASSIVEAGNTGELFF. This chain uses TRBV19 with TRBJ2-2; possibly TRBD2 for D (6 bases). Per germline, CDR1 LNHDA and CDR2 SQIVND (reference sequence). Trimming removed 3 bases at V and 2 bases at J, with 13 bases between. CDR3 length: 16 amino acids.

The DNA of the CDR3 is TGTGCCACCAGCAGAGGAATAGGGAATTCACCCCTCCACTTT. Translation: CATSRGIGNSPLHF. V is TRBV15 and J is TRBJ1-6; D not certain. In germline, CDR1 is LNHNV, CDR2 YYDKDF (reference sequence). The CDR3 sequence is 14 residues long. The V end lost 1 base, the J end lost 7 bases, and 8 bases lay between the germline ends.

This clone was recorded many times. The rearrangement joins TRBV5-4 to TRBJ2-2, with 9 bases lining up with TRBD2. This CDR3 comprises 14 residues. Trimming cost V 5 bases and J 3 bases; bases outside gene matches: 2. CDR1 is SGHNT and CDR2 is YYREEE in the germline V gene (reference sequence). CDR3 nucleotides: TGTGCCAGCAGGCGACTAGCGGACACCGGGGAGCTGTTTTTT. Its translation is CASRRLADTGELFF.

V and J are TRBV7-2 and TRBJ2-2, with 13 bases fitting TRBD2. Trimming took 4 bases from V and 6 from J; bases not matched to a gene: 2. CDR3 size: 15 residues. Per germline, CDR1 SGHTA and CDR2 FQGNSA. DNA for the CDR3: TGTGCCAGCAGCTCCGGGACTAGCGGGGCCGGGGAGCTGTTTTTT. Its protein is CASSSGTSGAGELFF.

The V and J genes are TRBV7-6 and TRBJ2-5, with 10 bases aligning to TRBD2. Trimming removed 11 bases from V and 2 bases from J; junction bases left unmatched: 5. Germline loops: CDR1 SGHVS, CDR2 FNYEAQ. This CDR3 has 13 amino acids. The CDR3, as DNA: TGTGCCGGTCTAGCGGGAGTTCAAGAGACCCAGTACTTC. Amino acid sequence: CAGLAGVQETQYF. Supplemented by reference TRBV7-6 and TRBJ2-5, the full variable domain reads GAGVSQSPRYKVTKRGQDVALRCDPISGHVSLYWYRQALGQGPEFLTYFNYEAQQDKSGLPNDRFSAERPEGSISTLTIQRTEQRDSAMYRCAGLAGVQETQYFGPGTRLLVL.

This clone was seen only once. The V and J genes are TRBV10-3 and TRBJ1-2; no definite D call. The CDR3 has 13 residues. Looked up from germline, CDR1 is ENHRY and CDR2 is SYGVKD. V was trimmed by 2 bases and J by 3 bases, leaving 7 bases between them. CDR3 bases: TGTGCCATCAGTGAGCAAGGGTACTATGGCTACACCTTC. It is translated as CAISEQGYYGYTF.